The 5 T cell receptor beta chains below come from one sample, sequenced in a study of T cell responses to AZD1222 COVID-19 vaccine. Using immunoSEQ multiplex PCR, the repertoire was profiled, and TCRdb retains in-frame clones only, with some absent. The sample holds about 130,000 clones, about 90% seen once. The specimen comprised peripheral blood, sampled on day 0 of AZD1222 vaccination. These TCRs come from an adult in good health.

This chain joins TRBV4-3 and TRBJ2-3; 13 bases are shared with TRBD2. CDR1 LGHNA and CDR2 YSLEER come from the germline V gene. This CDR3 comprises 18 residues. J was trimmed by 0 bases and V by 4 bases; bases with no gene match: 7. CDR3 in amino acids: CASSPLGTSGTSTDTQYF. The CDR3 nucleotides are TGCGCCAGCAGCCCTCTCGGGACTAGCGGGACTAGCACAGATACGCAGTATTTT.

The rearrangement links TRBV28 to TRBJ2-7; D perhaps matches TRBD1 (7 bases). The CDR3 contains 13 residues. Germline loops: CDR1 MDHEN, CDR2 SYDVKM. V was pared by 11 bases and J by 5 bases, with 19 bases between. The CDR3 DNA reads TGTGCCTCCGGCGGAGGGGGCATCAACGAGCAGTACTTC. Its translation is CASGGGGINEQYF.

V usage is TRBV6-5 and J usage is TRBJ2-1; no clear D gene. Trimming left V 6 bases short and J 5 bases short, with 17 bases between. Germline loops: CDR1 MNHEY, CDR2 SVGAGI. The CDR3 loop spans 15 amino acids. The CDR3 spells CASSARDGTDNEQFF. CDR3 nucleotide sequence: TGTGCCAGCAGCGCCCGTGACGGAACTGACAATGAGCAGTTCTTC.

The rearrangement links TRBV6-5 to TRBJ2-2, with a tentative D call TRBD2 (5 bases). The V gene's germline CDR1 is MNHEY and CDR2 SVGAGI. The ends were cut back, 6 bases at V and 4 bases at J, with 15 bases in the middle. The CDR3 contains 15 residues. This CDR3 is CASRGRGSSTGELFF. The CDR3 DNA reads as TGTGCCAGCAGGGGTCGGGGATCGAGCACCGGGGAGCTGTTTTTT.

V and J are TRBV7-9 and TRBJ2-2; the D gene is possibly TRBD2 (6 bases). CDR1 is SEHNR, CDR2 FQNEAQ, per germline (reference sequence). This CDR3 has 13 amino acids. V was clipped by 3 bases and J by 7 bases, with 9 bases between them. The CDR3 spells CASSLGGNGELFF. In DNA, the CDR3 is TGTGCCAGCAGCTTGGGGGGTAACGGGGAGCTGTTTTTT.